This T cell receptor (beta chain) comes out of a study of OX40 agonist ivuxolimab in advanced cancers. Study details: The dose-escalation cohort had hepatocellular carcinoma, melanoma, renal cell or head and neck cancer.

J gave up 1 base and V 8 bases, and 7 bases lay outside the gene matches. Germline lookup yields CDR1 GTSNPN and CDR2 SVGIG (reference sequence). This CDR3 contains 14 residues. Clones were sequenced by immunoSEQ multiplex PCR, and TCRdb holds only the in-frame ones, with some missing. The table lists fewer than 95,000 clones, around nine tenths of them singletons. The sample here was CD4+ or CD8+ T cells sorted from blood, taken in a trial of the OX40 agonist ivuxolimab. The TCR sequence derives from an adult with an advanced solid tumor such as melanoma, head and neck, liver or kidney cancer. This chain links TRBV30 with TRBJ1-2; the match to TRBD1 covers 10 bases. CDR3 in amino acids: CAGEGDRGNYGYTF. The CDR3 coding sequence is TGTGCCGGGGAAGGGGACAGGGGTAACTATGGCTACACCTTC.